This T cell receptor beta chain came from a study of CD8 T cells in ankylosing spondylitis. Whole-study results and caveats: Earlier literature documents some of the motif variants in reactive arthritis synovial fluid and blood.

Libraries for TCR beta were made by quantitative 5'-RACE with molecular barcodes. MiXCR was run by TCRdb on the 5' RACE reads, yielding one entry per CDR3 protein. The sample has around 28,000 distinct CDR3 sequences; roughly 29% are singletons. Many counts were recorded for this clonotype. Its target is unknown. The length of the CDR3 is 13 residues. V was cut by 0 bases and J by 4 bases, with 9 bases left in between. The V gene's germline CDR1 is DFQATT and CDR2 SNEGSKA (reference sequence). The clonotype was recovered from a male donor with ankylosing spondylitis. The specimen was synovial fluid, either unsorted or a sorted T cell fraction (not recorded which). This sequence joins TRBV20-1 and TRBJ1-1; D not resolved. CDR3 in amino acids: CSARDWVGTEAFF. DNA for the CDR3: TGCAGTGCTAGAGATTGGGTAGGCACTGAAGCTTTCTTT.